Shown below are 17 T cell receptor beta chains from a single sample sequenced in a study of cytomegalovirus exposure and HLA in healthy donors. 60 Vbeta and 13 Jbeta primers were used in PCR. The data were produced by immunoSEQ multiplex PCR, yet TCRdb's version contains in-frame clones alone and is incomplete. This sample has about 160,000 clones, with about 85% found just once. The source material was PBMCs. The receptors come from a man aged 18 to 30 in good health and CMV-seropositive.

This clone was counted between two and nine times. CDR3 coding DNA: TGTGCCAGCAGTTTAACCCTAGCGGGGGGCTACAATGAGCAGTTCTTC. Translation: CASSLTLAGGYNEQFF. The V and J genes are TRBV6-5 and TRBJ2-1; 11 bases line up with TRBD2. The CDR3 spans 16 residues. Germline CDR1 and CDR2: MNHEY and SVGAGI. V was pared by 4 bases and J by 3 bases, with 5 bases of the junction left unmatched.

The V and J genes are TRBV18 and TRBJ2-2; a possible D gene is TRBD2 (5 bases). CDR1 KGHSH and CDR2 LQKENI come from the germline V gene. V dropped 3 bases and J dropped 0 bases, with 11 bases sitting between them. The CDR3 has 16 amino acids. The CDR3 region is CASSPGGSANTGELFF. CDR3 nucleotides: TGTGCCAGCTCACCCGGAGGATCCGCGAACACCGGGGAGCTGTTTTTT. Full variable domain (outside the CDR3, taken from reference TRBV18 and TRBJ2-2): NAGVMQNPRHLVRRRGQEARLRCSPMKGHSHVYWYRQLPEEGLKFMVYLQKENIIDESGMPKERFSAEFPKEGPSILRIQQVVRGDSAAYFCASSPGGSANTGELFFGEGSRLTVL.

This clone appeared a few times. This chain links TRBV5-1 with TRBJ2-3; TRBD1 matches 9 bases. The V gene's germline CDR1 is SGHRS and CDR2 YFSETQ. The trim removed 0 bases at V and 5 bases at J, leaving 4 bases unmatched. The CDR3 sequence is 15 residues long. CDR3 DNA: TGCGCCAGCAGCTTGGGGGACAGGGTAGGAGATACGCAGTATTTT. Its protein is CASSLGDRVGDTQYF. The whole variable domain, remainder taken from reference TRBV5-1 and TRBJ2-3, is KAGVTQTPRYLIKTRGQQVTLSCSPISGHRSVSWYQQTPGQGLQFLFEYFSETQRNKGNFPGRFSGRQFSNSRSEMNVSTLELGDSALYLCASSLGDRVGDTQYFGPGTRLTVL.

The chain employs TRBV29-1 and TRBJ2-5; 11 nucleotides match TRBD1. Germline assignment: CDR1 SQVTM and CDR2 ANQGSEA. This CDR3 is 15 amino acids long. V lost 7 bases, J lost 3 bases, and 10 bases stayed unmatched. The CDR3 bases are TGCAGCGCCCGTCCCGGGACAGGGGGGGAAGAGACCCAGTACTTC. Protein product: CSARPGTGGEETQYF. The full variable domain, with the rest looked up from reference TRBV29-1 and TRBJ2-5, is SAVISQKPSRDICQRGTSLTIQCQVDSQVTMMFWYRQQPGQSLTLIATANQGSEATYESGFVIDKFPISRPNLTFSTLTVSNMSPEDSSIYLCSARPGTGGEETQYFGPGTRLLVL.

This chain links TRBV5-5 with TRBJ1-6; 9 bases are shared with TRBD1. Germline V CDR1 and CDR2: SGHKS, YYEKEE (reference sequence). This CDR3 is built from 15 residues. The trim removed 0 bases at V and 8 bases at J, leaving 3 bases unmatched. CDR3 region: CASSLGTGEYSPLHF. The CDR3 coding sequence is TGTGCCAGCAGCTTGGGGACAGGGGAATATTCACCCCTCCACTTT.

The chain is built from TRBV6-1 and TRBJ2-3; 9 bases match TRBD1. CDR3 length equals 19 residues. V gave up 2 bases and J gave up 2 bases; unmatched junction bases: 14. The V gene's germline CDR1 is MNHNS and CDR2 SASEGT. As DNA, the CDR3 is TGTGCCAGCAGTGAAACCACGGGACAGGGACTTATCTCCACAGATACGCAGTATTTT. Protein sequence: CASSETTGQGLISTDTQYF.

The chain uses TRBV5-4 and TRBJ2-3; 10 nucleotides match TRBD2. The CDR3 runs to 17 residues. Germline loops: CDR1 SGHNT, CDR2 YYREEE (reference sequence). The trim removed 1 base at V and 0 bases at J, leaving 5 bases unmatched. The CDR3 bases are TGTGCCAGCAGCTTGTGGCTAGCGGGGGCCAGCACAGATACGCAGTATTTT. This gives the protein CASSLWLAGASTDTQYF.

The gene calls are TRBV6-1 and TRBJ2-1, with D possibly being TRBD1 (5 bases). The germline V gene encodes CDR1 MNHNS and CDR2 SASEGT. Between the trimmed V and J ends, which lost 6 bases and 2 bases, there was a span of 14 bases. This CDR3 region has 15 residues. CDR3 residues: CASSPRRETYNEQFF. CDR3 in DNA: TGTGCCAGCAGCCCTCGCAGGGAAACCTACAATGAGCAGTTCTTC.

The chain has TRBV7-3 and TRBJ2-1, with TRBD1 matching 9 bases. The CDR3 length is 16 residues. The germline gives CDR1 SGHTA, CDR2 FQGTGA. The V gene end was trimmed by 6 bases and the J gene end by 1 base; junction bases not matched to a gene: 7. For the CDR3, the DNA is TGTGCCAGCAGTTACTCCGGGACAGGGTCCTACAATGAGCAGTTCTTC. As protein: CASSYSGTGSYNEQFF.

V is TRBV5-6 and J is TRBJ2-3, with a tentative D call TRBD1 (5 bases). Germline values: CDR1 SGHDT, CDR2 YYEEEE. The ends were cut back, 3 bases at V and 1 base at J, with 12 bases in the middle. The CDR3 has 15 amino acids. The CDR3 DNA reads as TGTGCCAGCAGCTACCGAGTAGGGGGCACAGATACGCAGTATTTT. It specifies CASSYRVGGTDTQYF. The complete variable domain, with remaining parts taken from reference TRBV5-6 and TRBJ2-3, reads DAGVTQSPTHLIKTRGQQVTLRCSPKSGHDTVSWYQQALGQGPQFIFQYYEEEERQRGNFPDRFSGHQFPNYSSELNVNALLLGDSALYLCASSYRVGGTDTQYFGPGTRLTVL.

This clone has just a few counts. The V call is TRBV7-9, the J call TRBJ2-1; D is possibly TRBD2 (5 bases). This CDR3 contains 12 residues. The V gene lost 2 bases and the J gene lost 10 bases, with 9 bases spanning the gap. Per germline, CDR1 SEHNR and CDR2 FQNEAQ (reference sequence). The CDR3 spells CASSLLGEEQFF. DNA for the CDR3: TGTGCCAGCAGCTTACTCGGGGAAGAGCAGTTCTTC.

The rearrangement links TRBV9 to TRBJ2-3; 12 nucleotides agree with TRBD1. The V and J ends lost 0 bases and 5 bases, in that order; junction bases with no gene match: 10. CDR1 is SGDLS, CDR2 YYNGEE, per germline. The CDR3 runs to 18 residues. CDR3 coding DNA: TGTGCCAGCAGCGTAGGTGTGGGGACAGGGGGCGCGGTAGATACGCAGTATTTT. It encodes CASSVGVGTGGAVDTQYF.

This chain uses TRBV5-1 with TRBJ1-3; D gene ambiguous. The CDR3 has 14 amino acids. V lost 4 bases to trimming and J lost 2 bases, with 10 bases between them. Germline CDR1 and CDR2: SGHRS and YFSETQ. The CDR3 sequence is CASSPLGAGNTIYF. The CDR3 nucleotides read TGCGCCAGCAGCCCGCTCGGGGCTGGAAACACCATATATTTT.

The chain employs TRBV7-2 and TRBJ1-5; 7 bases fit TRBD1. The CDR3 length is 15 residues. Germline V gene sequence: CDR1 SGHTA, CDR2 FQGNSA. V was clipped by 2 bases and J by 3 bases; unmatched bases: 4. Here the CDR3 reads CASSLFEGANQPQHF. CDR3 nucleotide sequence: TGTGCCAGCAGCTTATTCGAGGGGGCCAATCAGCCCCAGCATTTT.

This rearrangement joins TRBV5-1 to TRBJ2-7; 11 nucleotides match TRBD1. In germline, CDR1 is SGHRS, CDR2 YFSETQ. V trimming: 0 bases; J trimming: 4 bases; junction bases outside the gene matches: 3. The CDR3 totals 15 residues. The CDR3 DNA sequence: TGCGCCAGCAGCTTGGGGACAGGGGGCGCATACGAGCAGTACTTC. Translation gives CASSLGTGGAYEQYF.

This chain uses TRBV7-9 with TRBJ2-5; 7 bases align to TRBD2. From germline, CDR1 is SEHNR and CDR2 FQNEAQ (reference sequence). The length of the CDR3 is 12 residues. With V trimmed by 3 bases and J by 12 bases, 7 bases remained unmatched. The CDR3 is CASSFGEGLEYF. The CDR3 bases are TGTGCCAGCAGCTTTGGGGAGGGACTCGAGTACTTC.

This chain uses TRBV27 with TRBJ1-1, with D possibly TRBD1 on 5 matching bases. The CDR3 extends over 15 amino acids. Germline V gene lookup returns CDR1 MNHEY and CDR2 SMNVEV (reference sequence). V was clipped by 0 bases and J by 4 bases, with 12 bases between them. The CDR3 DNA sequence: TGTGCCAGCAGTTTATCGCCGGGGGGGAGCACTGAAGCTTTCTTT. Its protein is CASSLSPGGSTEAFF.